The rows below give T cell receptor beta chains drawn from one sample of a study of cytomegalovirus exposure and HLA in healthy donors. The repertoire was sequenced with immunoSEQ multiplex PCR; TCRdb's copy has only in-frame clones and lacks some. The table lists about 160,000 clones, approximately 80% of them singletons, with approximately 4.5% in the top ten. Sequences were obtained from PBMCs. These receptors all come from a man under 40 in good health and CMV-seronegative. The CDR3 runs from the conserved cysteine through the conserved F or W. The D gene is left open where the match is weak. Size is omitted from some rows. Given values are once, few, many or a class for expanded clones.

cdr3_length | clone_size | d_call | j_call | v_call | cdr3_nt | cdr3_aa
14 | NA | TRBD2 | TRBJ2-1 | TRBV7-2 | TGTGCCAGCAGCTTATTGAGCGGGAACAATGAGCAGTTCTTC | CASSLLSGNNEQFF
15 | NA | NA | TRBJ1-6 | TRBV2 | TGTGCCAGCCGGACACAAAGCTCCTATAATTCACCCCTCCACTTT | CASRTQSSYNSPLHF
13 | NA | NA | TRBJ1-5 | TRBV9 | TGTGCCAGCAGCTGGGACATAAATCAGCCCCAGCATTTT | CASSWDINQPQHF
13 | NA | NA | TRBJ2-3 | TRBV7-9 | TGTGCCAGCATGCAGAAAGGCACAGATACGCAGTATTTT | CASMQKGTDTQYF
15 | NA | TRBD1 | TRBJ2-5 | TRBV11-1 | TGTGCCAGCAGCTTTAGGGACAGGGAGAGAGAGACCCAGTACTTC | CASSFRDRERETQYF
14 | NA | NA | TRBJ1-2 | TRBV27 | TGTGCCAGCAGTTTATCCGACTCGGGCTATGGCTACACCTTC | CASSLSDSGYGYTF
16 | NA | NA | TRBJ2-1 | TRBV5-8 | TGTGCCAGCTGGGGTCCCACCCGGGGTCTCTACAATGAGCAGTTCTTC | CASWGPTRGLYNEQFF
14 | NA | TRBD1 | TRBJ2-3 | TRBV13 | TGTGCCAGCAGCCGTTCCTCCACAGGGGTTACGCAGTATTTT | CASSRSSTGVTQYF
18 | NA | TRBD1 | TRBJ1-5 | TRBV7-8 | TGTGCCAGCAGCTTAGGGGTGACAGGGGGAGCTTCCAATCAGCCCCAGCATTTT | CASSLGVTGGASNQPQHF
12 | NA | NA | TRBJ1-3 | TRBV19 | TGTGCCAGTACCACGGGAGGAAACACCATATATTTT | CASTTGGNTIYF
16 | NA | NA | TRBJ1-1 | TRBV27 | TGTGCCAGCAGCCTTAATTGGCACCTTATGAACACTGAAGCTTTCTTT | CASSLNWHLMNTEAFF
15 | NA | TRBD2 | TRBJ2-5 | TRBV2 | TGTGCCAGCAGTGAGACTAGCGGGAGGGAAGAGACCCAGTACTTC | CASSETSGREETQYF
16 | few | TRBD2 | TRBJ2-1 | TRBV7-9 | TGTGCCAGCAGCCAAGGGGCTAGCGGGGGGGCCGGTGAGCAGTTCTTC | CASSQGASGGAGEQFF
14 | NA | TRBD2 | TRBJ2-2 | TRBV29-1 | TGCAGCGTTGGGGGACTAGCGGGAGTTGGGGAGCTGTTTTTT | CSVGGLAGVGELFF
12 | NA | NA | TRBJ1-2 | TRBV7-9 | TGTGCCAGCAGCTTCGTTGAGGGTGGCTACACCTTC | CASSFVEGGYTF
16 | NA | NA | TRBJ2-7 | TRBV4-3 | TGCGCCAGCAGCCAATCCACGTGGGGGCCAACCTACGAGCAGTACTTC | CASSQSTWGPTYEQYF
12 | NA | NA | TRBJ1-1 | TRBV7-8 | TGTGCCAGCAGTTTTGGGGGGGTTGCAGCTTTCTTT | CASSFGGVAAFF
12 | NA | NA | TRBJ1-2 | TRBV7-9 | TGTTCCAGCAGCCCAGGGGTTGATGGCTACACCTTC | CSSSPGVDGYTF
17 | once | TRBD2 | TRBJ2-1 | TRBV7-2 | TGTGCCAGCAGCTTAGGCCTAGCGGGAGTAATGGGCAATGAGCAGTTCTTC | CASSLGLAGVMGNEQFF
17 | NA | NA | TRBJ1-6 | TRBV27 | TGTGCCAGCAGTTTCCTCCAGGACAGCTCCTATAATTCACCCCTCCACTTT | CASSFLQDSSYNSPLHF
17 | NA | NA | TRBJ1-4 | TRBV11-2 | NA | CASSLGLQRGYREKLFF
14 | NA | TRBD1 | TRBJ2-1 | TRBV19 | TGTGCCAGTAGTCCGGGACAGGGGGCTGATGAGCAGTTCTTC | CASSPGQGADEQFF
16 | NA | TRBD1 | TRBJ2-2 | TRBV5-4 | TGTGCCAGCAGCTTGGGGGGACAGGGGCCCACCGGGGAGCTGTTTTTT | CASSLGGQGPTGELFF
15 | NA | NA | TRBJ2-7 | TRBV19 | TGTGCCAGTAGTATTATGGGGGGGCGCCGGAACGAGCAGTACTTC | CASSIMGGRRNEQYF
14 | NA | TRBD1 | TRBJ2-7 | TRBV15 | TGTGCCACCTCCGAGAGGGGGCCTGTCGACGAGCAGTACTTC | CATSERGPVDEQYF
19 | few | TRBD2 | TRBJ2-6 | TRBV30 | TGTGCCTGGAGTGCACTGACTAGCGGGAGTCCCTTTGGGGCCAACGTCCTGACTTTC | CAWSALTSGSPFGANVLTF
13 | NA | NA | TRBJ1-1 | TRBV7-9 | TGTGCCAGCAGCCTATCCGGGGGCACTGAAGCTTTCTTT | CASSLSGGTEAFF
13 | NA | NA | TRBJ1-5 | TRBV19 | TGTGCCAGTACCCTGGGGAGGGATCAGCCCCAGCATTTT | CASTLGRDQPQHF
14 | NA | NA | TRBJ1-5 | TRBV11-2 | TGTGCCAGCACCCTATGGAGCAGCAATCAAGCCCAGCATTTT | CASTLWSSNQAQHF
13 | NA | NA | TRBJ2-1 | TRBV28 | TGTGCCAGCAGTCCGGGCGGGCGCAATGAGCAGTTCTTC | CASSPGGRNEQFF
14 | NA | TRBD1 | TRBJ1-6 | TRBV9 | TGTGCCAGCAGGGGGGGACAGGCTAATTCACCCCTCCACTTT | CASRGGQANSPLHF
16 | NA | TRBD1 | TRBJ2-7 | TRBV29-1 | TGCAGCGTTCAGGGGGACGTCACTAAAAATACCTACGAGCAGTACTTC | CSVQGDVTKNTYEQYF
15 | NA | TRBD2 | TRBJ2-5 | TRBV27 | TGTGCCAGCAGTTCCGCGGTTGGGCGCGGGAGAGGTCAGTACTTC | CASSSAVGRGRGQYF
13 | NA | NA | TRBJ2-7 | TRBV6-5 | TGTGCCAGCCTGGACACATTTACCTACGAGCAGTACTTC | CASLDTFTYEQYF
18 | NA | NA | TRBJ2-1 | TRBV19 | TGTGCCAGTAGTATAATTATGGAGGGCAGCCCTTTGTACAATGAGCAGTTCTTC | CASSIIMEGSPLYNEQFF
15 | NA | NA | TRBJ1-4 | TRBV28 | TGTGCCAGCAGATTTGACTTCGATCGAGGTGAAAAACTGTTTTTT | CASRFDFDRGEKLFF
16 | NA | TRBD2 | TRBJ2-7 | TRBV4-1 | TGCGCCAGCAGCCAAGTGAAACTAGCGGGAGCGTACGAGCAGTACTTC | CASSQVKLAGAYEQYF
18 | NA | TRBD2 | TRBJ2-7 | TRBV7-6 | TGTGCCAGCAGCTCTGGCGCCTTTCTAGCGGGAGTAACCTACGAGCAGTACTTC | CASSSGAFLAGVTYEQYF
13 | NA | NA | TRBJ2-1 | TRBV11-2 | TGTGCCAGCAGTCCGGACAGCTTCAATGAGCAGTTCTTC | CASSPDSFNEQFF
14 | NA | TRBD1 | TRBJ2-7 | TRBV10-3 | TGTGCCATCGGGGCGCCGGGACAGGGGAACGAGCAGTACTTC | CAIGAPGQGNEQYF
21 | NA | TRBD2 | TRBJ2-1 | TRBV9 | TGTGCCAGCAGCGTAGGAGAGATAGGGGCAATGAGCGGGAGCCCCCCAATTGAGCAGTTCTTC | CASSVGEIGAMSGSPPIEQFF
13 | NA | NA | TRBJ2-1 | TRBV4-3 | TGCGCCAGCAGCCACCACTATTACAATGAGCAGTTCTTC | CASSHHYYNEQFF
14 | NA | TRBD1 | TRBJ2-7 | TRBV6-6 | TGTGCCAGCAGGCGGGACAGGGTAGGGGGCGAGCAGTACTTC | CASRRDRVGGEQYF
14 | NA | NA | TRBJ2-2 | TRBV6-4 | TGTGCCAGCAGTCTAGAGATGGGCACCGGGGAGCTGTTTTTT | CASSLEMGTGELFF
15 | NA | NA | TRBJ1-6 | TRBV25-1 | TGTGCCAGCAGTGAATACCCCTATGCTAATTCACCCCTCCACTTT | CASSEYPYANSPLHF
18 | NA | TRBD2 | TRBJ2-7 | TRBV4-3 | TGCGCCAGCAGCCAAGGGTTGGGCGGGGGGCAACTCACCTACGAGCAGTACTTC | CASSQGLGGGQLTYEQYF
17 | NA | TRBD2 | TRBJ2-2 | TRBV11-2 | TGTGCCAGCAGCTTATGGAAACTAGCGGGGGTCACCGGGGAGCTGTTTTTT | CASSLWKLAGVTGELFF
12 | NA | NA | TRBJ2-1 | TRBV28 | TGTGCCAGCACGGGACTGAACGATGAGCAGTTCTTC | CASTGLNDEQFF
15 | once | NA | TRBJ1-5 | TRBV6-1 | TGTGCCAGTCACTTCATCGGGACACCCAATCAGCCCCAGCATTTT | CASHFIGTPNQPQHF
16 | once | NA | TRBJ2-4 | TRBV4-3 | TGCGCCAGCAGCCCACAGGGAGGGCTTGACAAAAACATTCAGTACTTC | CASSPQGGLDKNIQYF